The clone carrying this T cell receptor (beta chain) was counted only a few times. Its antigen is still unknown. These data are taken from a study of beta chain features in type 1 diabetes. Findings and caveats of the study: Sequencing of cDNA might inflate the share of cells that strongly express TCR. Moderately but significantly shorter TCRB CDR3s were found in Type 1 diabetes patients in all four CD4+ subsets.

Isolated RNA was reverse transcribed in full, so expressed TCRB transcripts were sequenced. The assay was immunoSEQ multiplex PCR, and TCRdb's table has in-frame clones only and misses some. Found here are some 230,000 clones, over 7.5% of them singletons; the top ten hold about 0.03%. The V end lost 2 bases, the J end lost 0 bases, and 13 bases lay between the germline ends. Germline assignment: CDR1 GTSNPN and CDR2 SVGIG (reference sequence). The CDR3 has 15 amino acids. CD4+ naive, central memory, regulatory and stem cell-like memory subsets were isolated by sorting on CD45RO/CCR7/CD25/CD127/CD95/CD27.

The TCR sequence derives from a young woman in good health. Material for sequencing was naive CD4+ T cells from blood. The chain combines TRBV30 with TRBJ1-1; D is unresolved. The CDR3: CAWSPFRRMNTEAFF. As DNA, the CDR3 is TGTGCCTGGAGTCCCTTCAGGCGTATGAACACTGAAGCTTTCTTT.